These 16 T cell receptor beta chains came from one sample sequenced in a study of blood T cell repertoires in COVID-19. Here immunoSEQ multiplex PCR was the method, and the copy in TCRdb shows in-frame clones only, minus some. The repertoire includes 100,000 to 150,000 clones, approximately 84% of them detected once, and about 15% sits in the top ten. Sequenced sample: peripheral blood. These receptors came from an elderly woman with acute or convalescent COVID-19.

In DNA, the CDR3 is TGTGCCAGCAGCTTATTCCGGAGTAACTATGGCTACACCTTC. Protein product: CASSLFRSNYGYTF. The chain recombines TRBV7-2 with TRBJ1-2; D is ambiguous. Germline CDR1 and CDR2: SGHTA and FQGNSA. V gave up 2 bases and J gave up 1 base, with 8 bases separating them. The CDR3 has 14 amino acids.

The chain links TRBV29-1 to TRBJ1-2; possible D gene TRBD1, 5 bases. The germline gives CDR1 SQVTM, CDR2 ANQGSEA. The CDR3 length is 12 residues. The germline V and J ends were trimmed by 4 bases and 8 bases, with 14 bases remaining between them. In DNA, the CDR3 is TGCAGCGTTGGTGACAGAGGTAGCGGCTACACCTTC. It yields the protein CSVGDRGSGYTF.

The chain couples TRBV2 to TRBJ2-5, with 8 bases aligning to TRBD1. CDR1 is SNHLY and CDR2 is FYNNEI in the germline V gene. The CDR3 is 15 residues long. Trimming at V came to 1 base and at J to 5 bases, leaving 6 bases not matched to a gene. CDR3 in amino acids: CASSEGTGRMETQYF. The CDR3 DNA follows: TGTGCCAGCAGTGAAGGGACAGGGAGAATGGAGACCCAGTACTTC.

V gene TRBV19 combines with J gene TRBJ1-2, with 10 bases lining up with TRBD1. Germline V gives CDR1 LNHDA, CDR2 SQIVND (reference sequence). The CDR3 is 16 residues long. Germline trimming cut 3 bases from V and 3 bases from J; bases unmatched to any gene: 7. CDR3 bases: TGTGCCAGTAGTATGGCGGACAGGGGGTACGACTATGGCTACACCTTC. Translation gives CASSMADRGYDYGYTF.

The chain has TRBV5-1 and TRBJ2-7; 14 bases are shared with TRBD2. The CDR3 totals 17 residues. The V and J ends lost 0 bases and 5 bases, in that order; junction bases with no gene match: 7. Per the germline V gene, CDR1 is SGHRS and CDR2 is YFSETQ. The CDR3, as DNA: TGCGCCAGCAGCTTGGGGGGCGGGGGACTAGCGGGAGACGAGCAGTACTTC. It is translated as CASSLGGGGLAGDEQYF.

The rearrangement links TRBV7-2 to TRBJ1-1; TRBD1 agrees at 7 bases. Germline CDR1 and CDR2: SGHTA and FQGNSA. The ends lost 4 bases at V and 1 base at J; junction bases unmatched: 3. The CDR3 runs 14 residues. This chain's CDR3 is CASSSDRANTEAFF. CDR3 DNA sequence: TGTGCCAGCAGCTCCGACAGGGCGAACACTGAAGCTTTCTTT.

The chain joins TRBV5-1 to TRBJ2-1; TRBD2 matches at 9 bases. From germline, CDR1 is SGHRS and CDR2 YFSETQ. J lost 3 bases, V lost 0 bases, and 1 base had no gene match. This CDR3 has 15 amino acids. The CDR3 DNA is TGCGCCAGCAGCTTGGAACTAGCGGGCTACAATGAGCAGTTCTTC. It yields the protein CASSLELAGYNEQFF.

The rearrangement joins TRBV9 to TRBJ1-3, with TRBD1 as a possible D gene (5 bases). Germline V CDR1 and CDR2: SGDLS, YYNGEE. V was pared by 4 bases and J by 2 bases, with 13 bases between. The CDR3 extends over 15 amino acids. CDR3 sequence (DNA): TGTGCCAGCAGCCCCCTAGGGGTAACTGGAAACACCATATATTTT. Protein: CASSPLGVTGNTIYF.

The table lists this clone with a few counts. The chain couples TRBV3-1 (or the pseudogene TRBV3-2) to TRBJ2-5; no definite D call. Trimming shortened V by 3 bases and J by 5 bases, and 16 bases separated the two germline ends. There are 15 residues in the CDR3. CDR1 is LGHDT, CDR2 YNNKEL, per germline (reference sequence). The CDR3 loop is CASSQQPTRWETQYF. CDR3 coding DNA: TGTGCCAGCAGCCAGCAACCTACCCGATGGGAGACCCAGTACTTC.

The CDR3 DNA follows: TGTGCCAGCAGCTTGGGGACAGCCCCCACTTACGAGCAGTACTTC. Translating gives CASSLGTAPTYEQYF. The J gene is TRBJ2-7, the V gene TRBV7-2, with TRBD1 matching 7 bases. V gave up 3 bases and J gave up 4 bases; unmatched junction bases: 9. In germline, CDR1 is SGHTA, CDR2 FQGNSA. This CDR3 contains 15 residues. Full variable domain (missing parts from reference TRBV7-2 and TRBJ2-7): GAGVSQSPSNKVTEKGKDVELRCDPISGHTALYWYRQSLGQGLEFLIYFQGNSAPDKSGLPSDRFSAERTGGSVSTLTIQRTQQEDSAVYLCASSLGTAPTYEQYFGPGTRLTVT.

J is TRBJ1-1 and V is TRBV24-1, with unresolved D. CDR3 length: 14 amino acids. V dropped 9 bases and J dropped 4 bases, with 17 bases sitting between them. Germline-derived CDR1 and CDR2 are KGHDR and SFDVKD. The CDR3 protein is CATRPPGIPTEAFF. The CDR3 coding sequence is TGTGCCACCCGGCCCCCGGGTATCCCCACTGAAGCTTTCTTT.

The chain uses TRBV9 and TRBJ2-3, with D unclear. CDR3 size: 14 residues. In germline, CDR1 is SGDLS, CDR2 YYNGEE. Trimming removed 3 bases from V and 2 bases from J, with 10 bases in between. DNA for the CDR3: TGTGCCAGCAGCGCGCGCCCCAACACAGATACGCAGTATTTT. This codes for CASSARPNTDTQYF.

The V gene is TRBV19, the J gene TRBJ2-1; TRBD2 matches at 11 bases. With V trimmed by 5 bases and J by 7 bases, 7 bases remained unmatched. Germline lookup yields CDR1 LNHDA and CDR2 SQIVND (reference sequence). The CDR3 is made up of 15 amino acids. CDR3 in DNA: TGTGCCAGTAGTCTCTTAGCGGGGGGGATGAATGAGCAGTTCTTC. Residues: CASSLLAGGMNEQFF.

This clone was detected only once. DNA of the CDR3: TGTGCCAGCAGCGTAGTCGGTAGCGGGGGGCGGACGAGCTCCTACAATGAGCAGTTCTTC. It encodes CASSVVGSGGRTSSYNEQFF. The chain has TRBV9 and TRBJ2-1; 10 bases line up with TRBD2. J lost 0 bases, V lost 0 bases, and 12 bases had no gene match. Per the germline V gene, CDR1 is SGDLS and CDR2 is YYNGEE. This CDR3 comprises 20 residues.

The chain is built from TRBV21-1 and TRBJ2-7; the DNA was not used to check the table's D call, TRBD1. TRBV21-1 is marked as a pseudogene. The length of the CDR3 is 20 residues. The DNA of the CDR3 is TGTGCCAGCAGCAAAGATGTGGAGGACAGGGGCCCTGATAATACCTACGAGCAGTACTTC. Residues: CASSKDVEDRGPDNTYEQYF.

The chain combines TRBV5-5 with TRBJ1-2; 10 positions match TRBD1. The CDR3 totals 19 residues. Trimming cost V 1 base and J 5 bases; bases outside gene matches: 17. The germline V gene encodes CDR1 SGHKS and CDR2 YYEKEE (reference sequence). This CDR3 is CASSLTETGQGNGKYGYTF. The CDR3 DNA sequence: TGTGCCAGCAGCTTGACCGAAACGGGACAGGGGAACGGAAAGTATGGCTACACCTTC.